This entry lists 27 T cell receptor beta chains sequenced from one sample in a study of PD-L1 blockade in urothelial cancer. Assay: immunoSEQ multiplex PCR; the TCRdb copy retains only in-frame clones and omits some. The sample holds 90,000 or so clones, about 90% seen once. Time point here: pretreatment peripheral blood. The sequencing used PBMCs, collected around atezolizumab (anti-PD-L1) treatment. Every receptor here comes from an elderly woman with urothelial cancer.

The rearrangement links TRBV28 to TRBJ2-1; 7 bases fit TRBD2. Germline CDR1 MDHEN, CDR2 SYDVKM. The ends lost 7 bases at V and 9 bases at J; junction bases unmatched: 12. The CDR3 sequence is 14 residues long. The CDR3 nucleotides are TGTGCCAGCAAGCGGGGAGGGGCCGCGGGTGAGCAGTTCTTC. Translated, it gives CASKRGGAAGEQFF. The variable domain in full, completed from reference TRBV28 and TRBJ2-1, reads DVKVTQSSRYLVKRTGEKVFLECVQDMDHENMFWYRQDPGLGLRLIYFSYDVKMKEKGDIPEGYSVSREKKERFSLILESASTNQTSMYLCASKRGGAAGEQFFGPGTRLTVL.

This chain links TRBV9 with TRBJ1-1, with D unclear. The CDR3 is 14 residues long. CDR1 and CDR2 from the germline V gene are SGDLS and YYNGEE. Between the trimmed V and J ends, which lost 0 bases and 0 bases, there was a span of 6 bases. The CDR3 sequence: CASSVGSMNTEAFF. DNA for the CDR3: TGTGCCAGCAGCGTAGGTTCCATGAACACTGAAGCTTTCTTT.

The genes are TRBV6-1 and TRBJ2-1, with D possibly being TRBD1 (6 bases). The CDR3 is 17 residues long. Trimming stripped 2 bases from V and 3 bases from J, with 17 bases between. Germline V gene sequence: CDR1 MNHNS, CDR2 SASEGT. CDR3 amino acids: CASSEQGNSKFYNEQFF. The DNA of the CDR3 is TGTGCCAGCAGTGAACAGGGGAATTCTAAGTTCTACAATGAGCAGTTCTTC.

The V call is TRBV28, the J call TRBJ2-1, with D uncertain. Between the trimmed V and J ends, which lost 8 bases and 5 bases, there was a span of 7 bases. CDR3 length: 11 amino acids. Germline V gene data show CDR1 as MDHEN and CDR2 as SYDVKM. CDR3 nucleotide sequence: TGTGCCAGCCTGAGAGACAATGAGCAGTTCTTC. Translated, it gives CASLRDNEQFF.

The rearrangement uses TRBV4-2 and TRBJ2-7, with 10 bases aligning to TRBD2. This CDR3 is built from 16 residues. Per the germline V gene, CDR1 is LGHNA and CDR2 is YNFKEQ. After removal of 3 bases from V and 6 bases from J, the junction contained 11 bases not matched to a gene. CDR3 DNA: TGTGCCAGCAGCCAGACCCTAGCGGGGGCGATCGGCGAGCAGTACTTC. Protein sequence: CASSQTLAGAIGEQYF.

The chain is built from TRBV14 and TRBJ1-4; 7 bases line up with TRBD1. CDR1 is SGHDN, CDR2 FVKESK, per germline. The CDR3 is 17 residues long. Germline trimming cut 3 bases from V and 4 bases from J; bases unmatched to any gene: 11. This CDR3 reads CASSQGTDHHLNEKLFF. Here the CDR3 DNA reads TGTGCCAGCAGCCAGGGGACAGATCATCACCTTAATGAAAAACTGTTTTTT.

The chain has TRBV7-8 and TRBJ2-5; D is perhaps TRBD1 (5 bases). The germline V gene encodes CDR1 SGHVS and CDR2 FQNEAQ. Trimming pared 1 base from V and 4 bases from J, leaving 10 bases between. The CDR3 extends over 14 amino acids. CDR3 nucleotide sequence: TGTGCCAGCAGCTTAGTAGCTCAGGGAGAGACCCAGTACTTC. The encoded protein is CASSLVAQGETQYF.

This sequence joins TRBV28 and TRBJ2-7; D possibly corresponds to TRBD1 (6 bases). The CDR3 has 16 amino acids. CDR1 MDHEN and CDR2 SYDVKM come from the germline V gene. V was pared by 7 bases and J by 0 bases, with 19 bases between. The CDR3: CASTPPQGSSSYEQYF. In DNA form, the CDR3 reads TGTGCCAGCACCCCGCCCCAGGGGTCATCCTCCTACGAGCAGTACTTC.

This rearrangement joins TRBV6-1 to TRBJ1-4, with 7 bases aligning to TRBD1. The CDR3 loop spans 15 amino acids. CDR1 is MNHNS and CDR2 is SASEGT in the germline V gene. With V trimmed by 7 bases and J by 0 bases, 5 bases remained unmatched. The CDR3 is CASKNRGSTNEKLFF. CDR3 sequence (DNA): TGTGCCAGCAAGAACAGGGGTTCAACTAATGAAAAACTGTTTTTT.

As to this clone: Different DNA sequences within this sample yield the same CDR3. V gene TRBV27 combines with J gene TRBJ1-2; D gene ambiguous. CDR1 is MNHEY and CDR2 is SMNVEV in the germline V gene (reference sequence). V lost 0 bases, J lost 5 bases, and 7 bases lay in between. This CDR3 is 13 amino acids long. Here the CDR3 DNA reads TGTGCCAGCAGTTTATCGGGCGGGTATGGCTACACCTTC. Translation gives CASSLSGGYGYTF.

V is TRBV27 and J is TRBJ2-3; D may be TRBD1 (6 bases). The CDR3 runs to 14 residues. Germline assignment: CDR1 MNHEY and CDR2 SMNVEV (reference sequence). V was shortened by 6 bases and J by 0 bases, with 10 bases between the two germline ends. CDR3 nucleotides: TGTGCCAGCAGAAAAGGACAGAGCACAGATACGCAGTATTTT. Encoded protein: CASRKGQSTDTQYF.

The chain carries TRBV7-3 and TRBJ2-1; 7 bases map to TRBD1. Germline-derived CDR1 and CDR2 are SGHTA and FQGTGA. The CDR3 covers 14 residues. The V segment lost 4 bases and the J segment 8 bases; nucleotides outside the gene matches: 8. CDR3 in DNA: TGTGCCAGCAGCTCCGGACAGGTGGGGGATGAGCAGTTCTTC. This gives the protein CASSSGQVGDEQFF.

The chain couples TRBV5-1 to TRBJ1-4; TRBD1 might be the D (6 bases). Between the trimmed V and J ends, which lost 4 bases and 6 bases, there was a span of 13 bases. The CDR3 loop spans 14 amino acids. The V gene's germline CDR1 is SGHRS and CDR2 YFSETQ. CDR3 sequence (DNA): TGCGCCAGCAGCAAAGGGGACATTGATGAAAAACTGTTTTTT. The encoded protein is CASSKGDIDEKLFF.

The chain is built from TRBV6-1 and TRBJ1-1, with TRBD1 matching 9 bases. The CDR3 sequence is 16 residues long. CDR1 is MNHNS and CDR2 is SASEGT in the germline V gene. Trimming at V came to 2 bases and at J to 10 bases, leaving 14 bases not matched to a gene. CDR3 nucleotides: TGTGCCAGCAGTGAACCTACAGGGGGCGTTGGGCGAGGAGCTTTCTTT. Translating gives CASSEPTGGVGRGAFF.

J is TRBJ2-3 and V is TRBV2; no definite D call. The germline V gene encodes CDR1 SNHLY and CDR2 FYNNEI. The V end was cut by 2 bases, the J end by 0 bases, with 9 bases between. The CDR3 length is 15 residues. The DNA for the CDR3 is TGTGCCAGCAGTGAATTTCAGACTAGCACAGATACGCAGTATTTT. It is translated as CASSEFQTSTDTQYF.

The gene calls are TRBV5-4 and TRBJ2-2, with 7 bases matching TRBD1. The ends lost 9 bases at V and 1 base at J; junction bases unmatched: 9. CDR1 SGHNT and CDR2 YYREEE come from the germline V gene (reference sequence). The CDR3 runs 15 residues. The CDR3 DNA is TGTGCCATCCCGTCCGGGACAGAGAACACCGGGGAGCTGTTTTTT. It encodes CAIPSGTENTGELFF.

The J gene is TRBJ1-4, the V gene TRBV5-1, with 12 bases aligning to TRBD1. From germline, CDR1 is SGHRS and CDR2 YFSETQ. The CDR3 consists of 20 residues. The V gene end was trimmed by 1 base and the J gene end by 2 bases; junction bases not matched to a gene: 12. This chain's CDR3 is CASSLTPGTGGGSTNEKLFF. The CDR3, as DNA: TGCGCCAGCAGCTTGACCCCCGGGACAGGGGGCGGCTCGACTAATGAAAAACTGTTTTTT. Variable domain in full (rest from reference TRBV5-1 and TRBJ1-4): KAGVTQTPRYLIKTRGQQVTLSCSPISGHRSVSWYQQTPGQGLQFLFEYFSETQRNKGNFPGRFSGRQFSNSRSEMNVSTLELGDSALYLCASSLTPGTGGGSTNEKLFFGSGTQLSVL.

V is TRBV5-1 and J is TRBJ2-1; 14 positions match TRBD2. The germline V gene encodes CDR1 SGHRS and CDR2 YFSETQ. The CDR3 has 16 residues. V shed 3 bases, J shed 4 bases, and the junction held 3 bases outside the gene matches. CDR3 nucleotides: TGCGCCAGCAGCTCCGGGACTAGCGGGAGTTACAATGAGCAGTTCTTC. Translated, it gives CASSSGTSGSYNEQFF.

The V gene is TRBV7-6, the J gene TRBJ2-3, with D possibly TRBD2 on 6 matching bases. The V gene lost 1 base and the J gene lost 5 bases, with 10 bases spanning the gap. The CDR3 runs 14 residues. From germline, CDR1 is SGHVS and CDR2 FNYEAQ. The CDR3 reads CASSLGVGRDTQYF. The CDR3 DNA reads TGTGCCAGCAGCTTAGGAGTCGGGAGAGATACGCAGTATTTT.

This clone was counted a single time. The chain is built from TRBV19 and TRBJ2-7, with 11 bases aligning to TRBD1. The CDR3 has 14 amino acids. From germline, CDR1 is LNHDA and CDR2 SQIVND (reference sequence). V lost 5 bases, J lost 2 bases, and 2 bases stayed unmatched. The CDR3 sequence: CASSPGQGAYEQYF. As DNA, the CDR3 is TGTGCCAGTAGTCCGGGACAGGGGGCCTACGAGCAGTACTTC.

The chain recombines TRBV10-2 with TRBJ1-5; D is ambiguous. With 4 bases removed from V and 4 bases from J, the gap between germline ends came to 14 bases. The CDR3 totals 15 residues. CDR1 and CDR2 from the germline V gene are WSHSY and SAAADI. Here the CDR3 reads CASSVDGEWNQPQHF. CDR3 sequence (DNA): TGCGCCAGCAGTGTCGACGGGGAGTGGAATCAGCCCCAGCATTTT.

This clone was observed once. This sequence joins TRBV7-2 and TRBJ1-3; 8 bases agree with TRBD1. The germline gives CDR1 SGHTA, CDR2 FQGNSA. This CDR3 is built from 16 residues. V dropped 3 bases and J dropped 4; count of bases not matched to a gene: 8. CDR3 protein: CASSLYPGQAGNTIYF. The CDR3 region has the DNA TGTGCCAGCAGCTTGTACCCGGGACAGGCAGGAAACACCATATATTTT. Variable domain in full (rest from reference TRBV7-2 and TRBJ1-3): GAGVSQSPSNKVTEKGKDVELRCDPISGHTALYWYRQSLGQGLEFLIYFQGNSAPDKSGLPSDRFSAERTGGSVSTLTIQRTQQEDSAVYLCASSLYPGQAGNTIYFGEGSWLTVV.

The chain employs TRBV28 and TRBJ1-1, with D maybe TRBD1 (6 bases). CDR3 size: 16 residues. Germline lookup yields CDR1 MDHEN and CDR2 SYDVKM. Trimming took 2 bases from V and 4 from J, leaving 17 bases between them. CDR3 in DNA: TGTGCCAGCAGTTTAGCTCGGGGGGCGGGAGGCACTGAAGCTTTCTTT. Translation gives CASSLARGAGGTEAFF.

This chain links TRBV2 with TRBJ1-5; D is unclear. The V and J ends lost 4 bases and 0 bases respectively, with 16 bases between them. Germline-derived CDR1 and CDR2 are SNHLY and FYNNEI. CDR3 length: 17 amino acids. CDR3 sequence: CASSVAGNTYSNQPQHF. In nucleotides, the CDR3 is TGTGCCAGCAGTGTTGCAGGTAACACTTATAGCAATCAGCCCCAGCATTTT.

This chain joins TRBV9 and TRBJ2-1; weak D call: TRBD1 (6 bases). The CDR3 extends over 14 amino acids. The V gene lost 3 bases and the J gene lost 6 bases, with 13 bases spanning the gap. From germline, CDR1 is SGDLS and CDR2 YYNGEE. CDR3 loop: CASSAPEGGNEQFF. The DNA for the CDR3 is TGTGCCAGCAGCGCGCCGGAAGGGGGCAATGAGCAGTTCTTC.

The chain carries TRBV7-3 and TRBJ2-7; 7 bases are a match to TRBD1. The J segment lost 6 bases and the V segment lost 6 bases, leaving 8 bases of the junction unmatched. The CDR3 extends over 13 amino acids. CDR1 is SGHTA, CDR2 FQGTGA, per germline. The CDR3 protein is CASSRDSRGEQYF. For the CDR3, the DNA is TGTGCCAGCAGTCGGGACAGTCGAGGCGAGCAGTACTTC. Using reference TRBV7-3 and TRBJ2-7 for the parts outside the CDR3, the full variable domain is GAGVSQTPSNKVTEKGKYVELRCDPISGHTALYWYRQSLGQGPEFLIYFQGTGAADDSGLPNDRFFAVRPEGSVSTLKIQRTERGDSAVYLCASSRDSRGEQYFGPGTRLTVT.

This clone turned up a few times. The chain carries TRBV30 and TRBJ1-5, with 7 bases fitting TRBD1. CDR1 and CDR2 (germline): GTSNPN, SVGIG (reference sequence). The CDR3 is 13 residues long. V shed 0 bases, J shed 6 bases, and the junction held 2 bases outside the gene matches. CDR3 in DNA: TGTGCCTGGAGTGTGACAGGGATTCAGCCCCAGCATTTT. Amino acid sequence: CAWSVTGIQPQHF.